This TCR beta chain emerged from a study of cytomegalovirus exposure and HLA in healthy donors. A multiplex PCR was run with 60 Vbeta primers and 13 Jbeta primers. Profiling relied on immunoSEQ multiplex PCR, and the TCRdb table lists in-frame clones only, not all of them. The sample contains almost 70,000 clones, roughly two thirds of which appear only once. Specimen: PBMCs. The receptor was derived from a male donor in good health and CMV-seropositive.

The CDR3 coding sequence is TGTGCCATCAGTGGGATGACTAGCGGGAGAACTAGCGATGAGCAGTTCTTC. Protein product: CAISGMTSGRTSDEQFF. The J gene is TRBJ2-1, the V gene TRBV10-3; TRBD2 aligns across 12 bases. Germline assignment: CDR1 ENHRY and CDR2 SYGVKD. J gave up 8 bases and V 4 bases, and 12 bases lay outside the gene matches. The CDR3 covers 17 residues.